A single sample gave rise to the 15 T cell receptor beta chains below, sequenced in a study of naive and memory T cell subsets. An equimolar mix of two oligonucleotides served as the beta constant-region primer for TRBC1 and TRBC2. TCRdb reprocessed the UMI-ligation and nested PCR reads with MiXCR, giving one entry per CDR3 protein. The repertoire holds roughly 31,000 distinct CDR3 sequences, about 10% seen once, with about a sixth in the top ten. Material: effector memory CD4+ T cells from blood. Subset described: effector memory, CD45RA- CD27-. These receptors were collected from a human donor in good health.

V usage is TRBV28 and J usage is TRBJ2-1; the D gene is possibly TRBD2 (7 bases). V was cut by 4 bases and J by 1 base, with 14 bases left in between. CDR3 length: 16 amino acids. Looked up from germline, CDR1 is MDHEN and CDR2 is SYDVKM. The CDR3 reads CASSSKRGGSYNEQFF. Written as DNA, the CDR3 is TGTGCCAGCAGTTCAAAGAGGGGGGGGTCCTACAATGAGCAGTTCTTC.

There are many counts of this clonotype. The genes are TRBV11-3 and TRBJ2-3; D unresolved. The CDR3 has 12 residues. V lost 3 bases and J 6 bases, leaving 7 bases between the germline ends. Germline V gives CDR1 SGHNT, CDR2 YENEEA. The CDR3 DNA reads as TGTGCCAGCAGCTTGACTGGGGATACGCAGTATTTT. This translates into CASSLTGDTQYF.

Ten or more counts support this clonotype. The V call is TRBV28, the J call TRBJ1-4; D is unresolved. The CDR3 totals 14 residues. The V and J ends lost 5 bases and 10 bases respectively, with 17 bases between them. Germline V gene data show CDR1 as MDHEN and CDR2 as SYDVKM. Written as DNA, the CDR3 is TGTGCCAGCAGTCCGAAAGGACGGGATGGAAAACTGTTTTTT. Its translation: CASSPKGRDGKLFF.

Only a few counts were recorded for this clonotype. The gene calls are TRBV7-2 and TRBJ2-5; D is possibly TRBD1 (6 bases). Trimming shortened V by 2 bases and J by 1 base, and 14 bases separated the two germline ends. The CDR3 contains 16 residues. Germline V gene lookup returns CDR1 SGHTA and CDR2 FQGNSA. DNA of the CDR3: TGTGCCAGCAGCTTAAAGTGGCAGGGGCCCCAAGAGACCCAGTACTTC. Protein sequence: CASSLKWQGPQETQYF.

This clonotype was seen only a few times. The V call is TRBV12-3 or TRBV12-4, the J call TRBJ1-2, with a weak D call TRBD1 (5 bases). The CDR3 covers 15 residues. With 0 bases removed from V and 4 bases from J, the gap between germline ends came to 12 bases. The CDR3 DNA reads TGTGCCAGCAGTTTAGCTCGGGGCAGGGCCTATGGCTACACCTTC. It encodes CASSLARGRAYGYTF.

This clonotype was counted only a few times. The chain couples TRBV5-5 to TRBJ1-1; 7 positions match TRBD1. The CDR3 contains 20 residues. Germline V gives CDR1 SGHKS, CDR2 YYEKEE (reference sequence). The V gene end was trimmed by 0 bases and the J gene end by 0 bases; junction bases not matched to a gene: 17. The DNA for the CDR3 is TGTGCCAGCAGCTTGGAAAGGGGGCTCGAAGTTAAAATTATGAACACTGAAGCTTTCTTT. This sequence encodes CASSLERGLEVKIMNTEAFF.

This clonotype was observed at least ten times. The genes are TRBV27 and TRBJ1-2; D remains ambiguous. The germline CDR1 and CDR2 sequences are MNHEY and SMNVEV (reference sequence). The V end was cut by 5 bases, the J end by 4 bases, with 14 bases between. CDR3 length: 14 residues. CDR3 coding DNA: TGTGCCAGCAGTCCCTCCCGGACTCTCTATGGCTACACCTTC. Its translation is CASSPSRTLYGYTF.

This clonotype was observed at least ten times. CDR3 protein: CASSPSVAAGGSYNEQFF. CDR3 nucleotide sequence: TGTGCCAGCAGCCCATCTGTAGCGGCTGGGGGATCCTACAATGAGCAGTTCTTC. The chain recombines TRBV7-9 with TRBJ2-1, with a tentative D call TRBD2 (6 bases). From germline, CDR1 is SEHNR and CDR2 FQNEAQ (reference sequence). Trimming removed 5 bases from V and 1 base from J, with 21 bases in between. CDR3 length: 18 residues.

The chain recombines TRBV7-2 with TRBJ1-5; D not certain. This CDR3 spans 14 amino acids. The ends were cut back, 1 base at V and 3 bases at J, with 7 bases in the middle. Germline loops: CDR1 SGHTA, CDR2 FQGNSA. CDR3 bases: TGTGCCAGCAGCTTAGTAGGGCTCAATCAGCCCCAGCATTTT. This translates into CASSLVGLNQPQHF.

The chain links TRBV7-2 to TRBJ2-6, with D hard to call. The V end was cut by 5 bases, the J end by 0 bases, with 8 bases between. Germline CDR1 and CDR2: SGHTA and FQGNSA. This CDR3 has 15 residues. CDR3 coding DNA: TGTGCCAGCAGCGCGGCCTTCTCTGGGGCCAACGTCCTGACTTTC. Encoded protein: CASSAAFSGANVLTF. The entire variable domain, with the rest obtained from reference TRBV7-2 and TRBJ2-6, is as follows: GAGVSQSPSNKVTEKGKDVELRCDPISGHTALYWYRQSLGQGLEFLIYFQGNSAPDKSGLPSDRFSAERTGGSVSTLTIQRTQQEDSAVYLCASSAAFSGANVLTFGAGSRLTVL.

As for this clonotype: An end of the junction differs from the germline gene, which may be a read error. V gene TRBV6-2 or TRBV6-3 combines with J gene TRBJ1-1, with 9 positions matching TRBD1. CDR1 and CDR2 from the germline V gene are MNHEY and SVGEGT. This CDR3 spans 17 amino acids. The CDR3 is CASSHSSYRGQNTEAFF. The CDR3 coding sequence is TGTGCCAGCAGTCACTCCTCCTACAGGGGGCAAAACACTGAAGCTTTCTTT.

This clonotype was seen at least ten times. V gene TRBV20-1 combines with J gene TRBJ2-7, with 8 positions matching TRBD2. The J segment lost 6 bases and the V segment lost 3 bases, leaving 4 bases of the junction unmatched. The germline gives CDR1 DFQATT, CDR2 SNEGSKA (reference sequence). The CDR3 is made up of 12 amino acids. The CDR3: CSASGGAGEQYF. CDR3 nucleotide sequence: TGCAGTGCTAGCGGGGGGGCGGGCGAGCAGTACTTC.

This clonotype appeared many times. The chain carries TRBV20-1 and TRBJ2-3; TRBD2 is a possible D gene (6 bases). In germline, CDR1 is DFQATT, CDR2 SNEGSKA (reference sequence). V shed 4 bases and J shed 2 bases, with 10 bases lying between them. This CDR3 spans 13 amino acids. CDR3 coding DNA: TGCAGTGCTAAAAGGACTAACACAGATACGCAGTATTTT. This encodes CSAKRTNTDTQYF.

This clonotype was recorded a few times. The genes are TRBV6-5 and TRBJ2-7; the D gene is possibly TRBD2 (6 bases). With 6 bases removed from V and 0 bases from J, the gap between germline ends came to 15 bases. Germline CDR1 reads MNHEY; CDR2 reads SVGAGI. This CDR3 region has 15 residues. CDR3 amino acids: CASSNGRRGSYEQYF. CDR3 in DNA: TGTGCCAGCAGCAACGGGCGGCGGGGCTCCTACGAGCAGTACTTC.

This clonotype was picked up a small number of times. The J gene is TRBJ1-2, the V gene TRBV28; possibly TRBD1 for D (5 bases). Trimming removed 4 bases from V and 1 base from J, with 10 bases in between. Germline V CDR1 and CDR2: MDHEN, SYDVKM. The CDR3 loop spans 14 amino acids. The CDR3 loop is CASSYSGSNYGYTF. The CDR3 DNA reads TGTGCCAGCAGTTATTCAGGGAGTAACTATGGCTACACCTTC.